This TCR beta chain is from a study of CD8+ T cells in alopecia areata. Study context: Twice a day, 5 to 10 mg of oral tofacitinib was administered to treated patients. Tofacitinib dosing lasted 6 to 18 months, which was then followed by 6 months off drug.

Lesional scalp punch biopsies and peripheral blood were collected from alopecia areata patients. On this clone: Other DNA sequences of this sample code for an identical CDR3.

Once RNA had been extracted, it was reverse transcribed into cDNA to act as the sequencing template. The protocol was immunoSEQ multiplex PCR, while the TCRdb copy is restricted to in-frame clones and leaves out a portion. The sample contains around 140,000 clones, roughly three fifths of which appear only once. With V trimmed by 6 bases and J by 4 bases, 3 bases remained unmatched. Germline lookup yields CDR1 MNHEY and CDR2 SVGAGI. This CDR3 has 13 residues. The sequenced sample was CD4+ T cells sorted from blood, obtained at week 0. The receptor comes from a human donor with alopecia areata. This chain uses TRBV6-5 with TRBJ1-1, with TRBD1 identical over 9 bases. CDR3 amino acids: CASRSTGGTEAFF. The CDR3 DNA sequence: TGTGCCAGCAGGTCGACAGGGGGCACTGAAGCTTTCTTT.